This T cell receptor (beta chain) originates from a study of T-cell reconstitution after alpha-beta-depleted transplantation in children. TCRbeta library construction was performed incorporating unique molecular identifiers. TCRdb re-called the PCR reads through MiXCR, storing one row per CDR3 protein. In the table there are 400,000 to 500,000 distinct CDR3 sequences, roughly 10% of which are singletons. This TCR came from a human donor who donated a stem cell graft to a child with acute myeloid leukemia. The sequences come from PBMCs from the stem cell graft donor, collected from the stem cell graft.

The CDR3 is CASSVGSIPTSTDTQYF. The CDR3 bases are TGTGCCAGCAGCGTAGGTTCGATACCTACTAGCACAGATACGCAGTATTTT. The gene calls are TRBV9 and TRBJ2-3, with D hard to call. Germline loops: CDR1 SGDLS, CDR2 YYNGEE. Trimming pared 0 bases from V and 0 bases from J, leaving 14 bases between. CDR3 length: 17 amino acids.